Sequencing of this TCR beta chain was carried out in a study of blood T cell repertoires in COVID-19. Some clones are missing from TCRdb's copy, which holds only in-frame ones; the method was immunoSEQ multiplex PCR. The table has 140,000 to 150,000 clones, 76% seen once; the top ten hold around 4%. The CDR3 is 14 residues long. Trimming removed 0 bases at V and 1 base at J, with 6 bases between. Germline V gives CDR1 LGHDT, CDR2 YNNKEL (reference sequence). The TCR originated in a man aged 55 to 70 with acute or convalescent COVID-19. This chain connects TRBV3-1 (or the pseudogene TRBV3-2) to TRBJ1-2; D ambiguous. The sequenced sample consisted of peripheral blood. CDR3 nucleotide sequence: TGTGCCAGCAGCCAAGAGTCCGGTAACTATGGCTACACCTTC. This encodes CASSQESGNYGYTF.